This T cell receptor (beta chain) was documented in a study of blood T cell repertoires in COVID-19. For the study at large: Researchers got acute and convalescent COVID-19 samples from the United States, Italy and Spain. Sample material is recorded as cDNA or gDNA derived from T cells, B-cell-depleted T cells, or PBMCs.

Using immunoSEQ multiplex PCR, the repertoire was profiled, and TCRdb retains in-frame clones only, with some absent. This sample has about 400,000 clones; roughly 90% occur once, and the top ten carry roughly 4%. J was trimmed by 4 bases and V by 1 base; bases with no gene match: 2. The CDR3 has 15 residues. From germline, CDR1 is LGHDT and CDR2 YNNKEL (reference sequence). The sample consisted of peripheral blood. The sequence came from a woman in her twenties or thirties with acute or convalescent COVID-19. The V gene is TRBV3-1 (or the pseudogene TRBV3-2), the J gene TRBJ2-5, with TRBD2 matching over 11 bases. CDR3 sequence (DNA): TGTGCCAGCAGCCAAGGACTAGCGGGGATAGAGACCCAGTACTTC. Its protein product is CASSQGLAGIETQYF.